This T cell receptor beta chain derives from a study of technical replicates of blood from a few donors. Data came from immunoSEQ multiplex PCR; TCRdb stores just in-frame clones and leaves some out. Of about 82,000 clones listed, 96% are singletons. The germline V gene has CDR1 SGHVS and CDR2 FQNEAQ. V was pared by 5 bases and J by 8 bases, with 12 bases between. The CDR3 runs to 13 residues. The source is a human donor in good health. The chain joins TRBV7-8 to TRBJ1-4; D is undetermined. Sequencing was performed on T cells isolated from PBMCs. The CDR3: CASSLHLREKLFF. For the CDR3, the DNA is TGTGCCAGCAGCCTTCACCTCAGGGAAAAACTGTTTTTT.